The 19 T cell receptor beta chains listed next were all sequenced from one sample in a study of shared clonotypes between healthy human individuals. The repertoire was sequenced with immunoSEQ multiplex PCR; TCRdb's copy has only in-frame clones and lacks some. The sample has about 980,000 clones, 70% to 85% seen once. Sequenced input: memory CD4+ T cells sorted from blood. Subset denoted: CD45RA-negative fraction. Every receptor here comes from a man younger than 35 in good health.

J is TRBJ2-7 and V is TRBV30; D ambiguous. Germline values: CDR1 GTSNPN, CDR2 SVGIG (reference sequence). V was clipped by 0 bases and J by 3 bases, with 12 bases between them. CDR3 length: 14 amino acids. The CDR3 region has the DNA TGTGCCTGGAGTGTGCTAGGCCCTTTCTACGAGCAGTACTTC. Translation: CAWSVLGPFYEQYF.

CDR3: CATSRVDSGSGEQFF. The DNA for the CDR3 is TGTGCCACCAGCAGAGTGGATAGCGGGAGTGGTGAGCAGTTCTTC. The J gene is TRBJ2-1, the V gene TRBV15; 9 bases line up with TRBD2. Losses at the gene ends were 1 base for V and 9 bases for J; bases not matched to a gene: 7. The CDR3 spans 15 residues. Germline V CDR1 and CDR2: LNHNV, YYDKDF (reference sequence).

The chain uses TRBV5-4 and TRBJ2-5, with 9 bases lining up with TRBD1. Germline CDR1 reads SGHNT; CDR2 reads YYREEE (reference sequence). Trimming at V came to 0 bases and at J to 5 bases, leaving 8 bases not matched to a gene. The CDR3 runs 16 residues. The CDR3 reads CASSLGQGVVDETQYF. DNA of the CDR3: TGTGCCAGCAGCTTGGGACAGGGGGTAGTTGATGAGACCCAGTACTTC.

This clone was detected a few times. Here the CDR3 reads CSVLVGQSTGELFF. The CDR3 DNA reads as TGCAGCGTCCTAGTGGGACAGAGCACCGGGGAGCTGTTTTTT. The chain is built from TRBV29-1 and TRBJ2-2, with 7 nucleotides matching TRBD1. The CDR3 totals 14 residues. The germline gives CDR1 SQVTM, CDR2 ANQGSEA. V was pared by 6 bases and J by 4 bases, with 8 bases of the junction left unmatched.

The chain has TRBV6-6 and TRBJ2-7; 11 bases are shared with TRBD1. CDR1 and CDR2 from the germline V gene are MNHNY and SVGAGI (reference sequence). V shed 6 bases, J shed 3 bases, and the junction held 7 bases outside the gene matches. CDR3 length equals 15 residues. The CDR3: CASRRPGTGGYEQYF. The CDR3 nucleotides are TGTGCCAGCAGACGACCCGGGACAGGGGGCTACGAGCAGTACTTC.

This clone was detected only once. V usage is TRBV30 and J usage is TRBJ2-2, with D perhaps matching TRBD1 (6 bases). V gave up 7 bases and J gave up 7 bases, with 16 bases separating them. This CDR3 has 13 amino acids. Germline values: CDR1 GTSNPN, CDR2 SVGIG (reference sequence). DNA for the CDR3: TGTGCCTCCACGGGACACCTGAACGGGGAGCTGTTTTTT. It yields the protein CASTGHLNGELFF.

This clone was detected once. The chain has TRBV5-4 and TRBJ2-1; 8 bases are a match to TRBD2. Germline CDR1 reads SGHNT; CDR2 reads YYREEE (reference sequence). This CDR3 has 15 amino acids. Losses at the gene ends were 0 bases for V and 11 bases for J; bases not matched to a gene: 10. The CDR3 sequence is CASSLVSGSRFQQFF. CDR3 nucleotides: TGTGCCAGCAGCTTGGTCAGCGGGAGTAGGTTTCAGCAGTTCTTC.

V is TRBV7-2 and J is TRBJ1-6, with TRBD1 matching 7 bases. V was clipped by 6 bases and J by 2 bases; unmatched bases: 4. Germline V lookup: CDR1 SGHTA, CDR2 FQGNSA. CDR3 length: 15 residues. This CDR3 is CASRSGTAYNSPLHF. The CDR3 coding sequence is TGTGCCAGCAGGTCCGGGACAGCCTATAATTCACCCCTCCACTTT. Based on the CDR3 plus reference TRBV7-2 and TRBJ1-6, the full variable domain is GAGVSQSPSNKVTEKGKDVELRCDPISGHTALYWYRQSLGQGLEFLIYFQGNSAPDKSGLPSDRFSAERTGGSVSTLTIQRTQQEDSAVYLCASRSGTAYNSPLHFGNGTRLTVT.

This chain uses TRBV7-3 with TRBJ2-7; TRBD1 matches at 8 bases. The CDR3 is made up of 15 amino acids. The germline V gene encodes CDR1 SGHTA and CDR2 FQGTGA. V gave up 1 base and J gave up 2 bases; unmatched junction bases: 4. The CDR3 spells CASSLIWDRTYEQYF. In DNA, the CDR3 is TGTGCCAGCAGCTTAATATGGGACAGGACCTACGAGCAGTACTTC.

This clone turned up a few times. The same CDR3 arises from other DNA sequences in this sample as well. The chain recombines TRBV20-1 with TRBJ1-1, with unresolved D. The CDR3 spans 11 residues. V was trimmed by 1 base and J by 2 bases, leaving 2 bases between them. Germline V gene sequence: CDR1 DFQATT, CDR2 SNEGSKA (reference sequence). CDR3 nucleotide sequence: TGCAGTGCTAGAGGAAACACTGAAGCTTTCTTT. Its translation is CSARGNTEAFF.

This chain links TRBV7-9 with TRBJ1-5; a weak D match, TRBD1 (6 bases). V gave up 7 bases and J gave up 3 bases, with 19 bases separating them. CDR1 and CDR2 from the germline V gene are SEHNR and FQNEAQ (reference sequence). The CDR3 is 16 amino acids. CDR3 loop: CASKTGARGFNQPQHF. The DNA for the CDR3 is TGTGCCAGCAAAACCGGGGCCAGGGGCTTCAATCAGCCCCAGCATTTT.

The table lists this clone with a count of one. The V gene is TRBV4-1, the J gene TRBJ1-1; D not certain. Looked up from germline, CDR1 is MGHRA and CDR2 is YSYEKL. Trimming removed 0 bases from V and 4 bases from J, with 9 bases in between. The CDR3 contains 14 residues. CDR3 DNA: TGCGCCAGCAGCCAAGATCCTAGTTTCACTGAAGCTTTCTTT. This translates into CASSQDPSFTEAFF.

As concerns this clone: The sample contains more than one DNA sequence encoding this CDR3. The chain has TRBV6-1 and TRBJ2-7; TRBD1 matches 7 bases. CDR1 MNHNS and CDR2 SASEGT come from the germline V gene. The CDR3 loop spans 12 amino acids. Trimming removed 7 bases from V and 6 bases from J; junction bases left unmatched: 6. CDR3 residues: CASTLRGSEQYF. The CDR3 nucleotides read TGTGCCAGCACCCTCAGGGGGAGCGAGCAGTACTTC.

This chain joins TRBV5-1 and TRBJ2-3; 9 bases line up with TRBD2. CDR1 is SGHRS and CDR2 is YFSETQ in the germline V gene. CDR3 size: 16 residues. Trimming at V came to 3 bases and at J to 0 bases, leaving 5 bases not matched to a gene. This chain's CDR3 is CASSSLAGKSTDTQYF. The CDR3 nucleotides read TGCGCCAGCAGCTCCCTAGCGGGGAAAAGCACAGATACGCAGTATTTT.

The chain recombines TRBV19 with TRBJ1-2; TRBD1 is a possible D gene (6 bases). The V gene lost 3 bases and the J gene lost 6 bases, with 23 bases spanning the gap. The CDR3 contains 17 residues. Germline V gene sequence: CDR1 LNHDA, CDR2 SQIVND (reference sequence). This CDR3 is CASSILGDRPQGNGYTF. In DNA, the CDR3 is TGTGCCAGTAGTATCCTGGGAGACAGGCCCCAAGGGAATGGCTACACCTTC. Drawing the rest from reference TRBV19 and TRBJ1-2, the complete variable domain is DGGITQSPKYLFRKEGQNVTLSCEQNLNHDAMYWYRQDPGQGLRLIYYSQIVNDFQKGDIAEGYSVSREKKESFPLTVTSAQKNPTAFYLCASSILGDRPQGNGYTFGSGTRLTVV.

The rearrangement links TRBV29-1 to TRBJ2-5; the match to TRBD2 covers 8 bases. The junction had 13 bases not matched to a gene; V was cut back by 3 bases and J by 7 bases. The CDR3 runs to 15 residues. In germline, CDR1 is SQVTM, CDR2 ANQGSEA. The CDR3 region has the DNA TGCAGCGTTGATCTTTTCGGACACCGGGAGGGGACCCAGTACTTC. Protein product: CSVDLFGHREGTQYF.

The chain combines TRBV25-1 with TRBJ1-1; 8 bases are a match to TRBD1. The V gene's germline CDR1 is MGHDK and CDR2 SYGVNS. The CDR3 spans 12 residues. The junction had 5 bases not matched to a gene; V was cut back by 3 bases and J by 11 bases. The CDR3 loop is CASSDQGAAAFF. The CDR3 region has the DNA TGTGCCAGCAGTGATCAGGGGGCGGCTGCTTTCTTT.

This clone occurred once. This chain joins TRBV2 and TRBJ2-7, with 8 bases that match TRBD2. CDR3 length: 13 amino acids. Germline V gene sequence: CDR1 SNHLY, CDR2 FYNNEI. Losses at the gene ends were 9 bases for V and 3 bases for J; bases not matched to a gene: 7. CDR3 region: CASVAGPGYEQYF. CDR3 sequence (DNA): TGTGCCAGTGTAGCGGGGCCAGGCTACGAGCAGTACTTC.

The chain combines TRBV27 with TRBJ1-4; 7 nucleotides align to TRBD1. V trimming: 6 bases; J trimming: 4 bases; junction bases outside the gene matches: 11. The CDR3 loop spans 16 amino acids. The germline V gene has CDR1 MNHEY and CDR2 SMNVEV (reference sequence). CDR3 bases: TGTGCCAGCAGGAAGGGGGCTAGCTTAGGTAATGAAAAACTGTTTTTT. It yields the protein CASRKGASLGNEKLFF.